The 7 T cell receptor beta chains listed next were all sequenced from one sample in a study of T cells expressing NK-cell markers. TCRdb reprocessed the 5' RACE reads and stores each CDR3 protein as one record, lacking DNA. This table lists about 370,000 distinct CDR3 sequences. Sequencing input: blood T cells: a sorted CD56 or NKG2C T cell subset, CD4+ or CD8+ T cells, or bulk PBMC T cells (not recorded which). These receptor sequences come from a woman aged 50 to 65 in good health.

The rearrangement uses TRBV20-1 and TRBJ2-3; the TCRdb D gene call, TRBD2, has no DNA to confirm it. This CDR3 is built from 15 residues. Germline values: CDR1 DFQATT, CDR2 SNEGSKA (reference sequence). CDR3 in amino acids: CSAKVTSGRPDTQYF.

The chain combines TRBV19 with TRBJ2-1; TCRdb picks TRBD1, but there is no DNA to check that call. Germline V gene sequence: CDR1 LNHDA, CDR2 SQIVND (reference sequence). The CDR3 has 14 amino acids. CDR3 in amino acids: CASSISGGLYEQFF.

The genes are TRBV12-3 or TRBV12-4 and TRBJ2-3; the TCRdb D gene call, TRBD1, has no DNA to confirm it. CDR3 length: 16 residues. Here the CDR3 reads CASSFQGPTITDTQYF.

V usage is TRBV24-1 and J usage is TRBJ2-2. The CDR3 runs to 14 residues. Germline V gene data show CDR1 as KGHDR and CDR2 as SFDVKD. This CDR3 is CATSDRRVTGELFF.

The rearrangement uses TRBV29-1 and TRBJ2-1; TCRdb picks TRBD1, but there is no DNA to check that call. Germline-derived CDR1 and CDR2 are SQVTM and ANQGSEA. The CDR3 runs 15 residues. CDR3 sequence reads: CSVAGQGGRNNEQFF.

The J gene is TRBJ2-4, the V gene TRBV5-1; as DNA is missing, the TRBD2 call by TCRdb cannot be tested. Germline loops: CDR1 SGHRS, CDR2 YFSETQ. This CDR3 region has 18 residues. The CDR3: CASSFDLRALGAKNIQYF.

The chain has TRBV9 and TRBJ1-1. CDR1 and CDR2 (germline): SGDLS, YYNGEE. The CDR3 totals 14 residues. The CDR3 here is CASSPSSGGTEAFF.